Below, one T cell receptor beta chain is given with its context. This clone was recorded only once. Its antigen is still unknown. No qualities accompany the bases; no much larger clone lies one base away. The data originate from a study of blood T cell repertoires in COVID-19 (dated by TCRdb to about 2020). Concerning the study at large: The collaborator samples originated in the United States, Italy and Spain and spanned the acute and convalescent phases of COVID-19. The prospective study material was composed of cDNA or gDNA derived from T cells, B-cell-depleted T cells, or PBMCs. The dataset comprised deeply sampled blood TCRbeta repertoires from subjects exposed to, actively infected with, or recovered from COVID-19. The repertoires were made available in a free public database intended to serve as a resource for research on the immune response to SARS-CoV-2. The samples were drawn from the first 160 participants of the ongoing ImmuneRACE study and from 1,254 subjects provided by 6 global collaborators. A de-identified subject ID, COVID-19 status, age in years and sex were almost always included in the sample metadata. Where HLA class I and class II types were available, the types were taken from metadata supplied by the sample provider, not from assay-based typing.

Unmatched junction bases come to 5, with V trimmed by 1 base and J by 1 base. The CDR3 contains 16 residues, cysteine and phenylalanine counted. Here the CDR3 DNA is all that survives: 48 bases in frame from base 1. The germline V gene sets CDR1 to SGDLS and CDR2 to YYNGEE. The collaborating institutions used their own protocols to collect whole blood in K2EDTA tubes. For TCRbeta analysis, collaborators shipped samples in one of three forms: frozen whole blood, isolated PBMCs, or DNA extracted from either of those sample types. TCRbeta CDR3 regions were amplified from genomic DNA by means of the immunoSEQ Assay, a bias-controlled multiplex PCR. On the authors' methods: The number of nucleated cells in each sample was estimated by amplification of reference gene primers within the assay. To quantify the absolute abundance of each unique TCRbeta CDR3 rearrangement, sequence reads were collapsed and filtered. For each sample, productive Simpson clonality was calculated as the square root of Simpson's diversity index across productive rearrangements. TCRdb provides this immuneACCESS table in a form limited to in-frame rearrangements. Some clones are lacking; in checked studies, under half of them reflect an unresolved V gene, and why the rest are absent is not known. From that table come the V and J calls and clone size; the DNA was used to work out D and trimming. The sample table records 140,000 or so clones; 80% to 90% of these occur just once. 3% of the sample comes from the top ten.

Study-wide findings and limitations: The amount of clinical and demographic metadata varied by source and participant and was provided uncurated.

The sequenced sample was peripheral blood. The sequence was obtained from an older woman with active COVID-19. Recombination linked TRBV9 to TRBJ1-3; 7 of the junction bases match TRBD1. CDR3 reads: CASSVTTGFSGNTIYF. The sequence in DNA is TGTGCCAGCAGCGTAACGACAGGGTTTTCTGGAAACACCATATATTTT.